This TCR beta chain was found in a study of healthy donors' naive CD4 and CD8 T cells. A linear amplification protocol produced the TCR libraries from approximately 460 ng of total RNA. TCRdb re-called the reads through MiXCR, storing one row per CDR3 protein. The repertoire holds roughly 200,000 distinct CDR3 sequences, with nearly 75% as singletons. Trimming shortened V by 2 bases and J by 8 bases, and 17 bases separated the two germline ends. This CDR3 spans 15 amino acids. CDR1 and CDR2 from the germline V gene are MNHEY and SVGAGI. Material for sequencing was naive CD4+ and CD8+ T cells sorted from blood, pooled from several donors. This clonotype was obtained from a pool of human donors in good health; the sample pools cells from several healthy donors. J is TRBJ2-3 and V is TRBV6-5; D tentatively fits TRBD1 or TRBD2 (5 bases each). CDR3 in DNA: TGTGCCAGCAGTTACGAGGGACGGAGTATTGCTACGCAGTATTTT. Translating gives CASSYEGRSIATQYF.